This note documents a single TCR beta chain sequence. The antigen remains undetermined. Other DNA sequences of this sample code for an identical CDR3. This entry is derived from a study of shared clonotypes between healthy human individuals. Overall study context: Donor ages ranged 18 to 49 years: a couple of women, a few men. Findings and caveats of the study: In general, naive subsets displayed greater estimated richness than memory subsets did. In a few donors, about 5% of naive CD4 clonotypes appeared in common.

Sequencing was at deep level. Repertoires were generated with immunoSEQ multiplex PCR, while TCRdb's copy carries only in-frame clones and drops some. The table includes 2.3 million or so clones, 90% to 95% detected once. Looked up from germline, CDR1 is MDHEN and CDR2 is SYDVKM. The CDR3 contains 11 residues. The germline V and J ends were trimmed by 3 bases and 7 bases, with 6 bases remaining between them. Sequences were obtained from naive CD4+ T cells from PBMCs. Described subset: CD45RA+ positively selected. The J gene is TRBJ1-2, the V gene TRBV28; D uncertain. The sequence was collected from a man between 18 and 29 years old in good health. Some clones in this sample may be carry-over from other donors' samples. The DNA of the CDR3 is TGTGCCAGCAGTTTTGGAGTTGGCTACACCTTC. Translated, it gives CASSFGVGYTF.